A single sample is the source of the 20 T cell receptor beta chains below, sequenced in a study of blood T cell repertoires in COVID-19. Generated by immunoSEQ multiplex PCR, the TCRdb table keeps only in-frame clones and is missing some. This table has roughly 160,000 clones, 88% appearing once. The sequenced sample consisted of peripheral blood. The source is a man aged 55 to 70 with acute or convalescent COVID-19.

CDR3 coding DNA: TGTGCCATCAGTGAAGGACCAGGGGACGAGCAGTACTTC. This encodes CAISEGPGDEQYF. The rearrangement joins TRBV10-3 to TRBJ2-7; perhaps TRBD1 as D (6 bases). CDR3 length: 13 amino acids. Germline assignment: CDR1 ENHRY and CDR2 SYGVKD. Trimming cost V 3 bases and J 5 bases, with 11 bases left between them.

The chain combines TRBV2 with TRBJ1-2; 7 bases line up with TRBD1. Unmatched junction bases numbered 6, after V lost 3 bases and J lost 5 bases. Per the germline V gene, CDR1 is SNHLY and CDR2 is FYNNEI. The CDR3 is 14 amino acids. CDR3 in DNA: TGTGCCAGCAGTGAGGGACAGATCTATTATGGCTACACCTTC. Amino acids: CASSEGQIYYGYTF.

The count of this clone is one. The chain joins TRBV19 to TRBJ1-3; D not certain. The CDR3 contains 15 residues. Germline CDR1 LNHDA, CDR2 SQIVND (reference sequence). V dropped 3 bases and J dropped 2 bases, with 11 bases sitting between them. The CDR3 protein is CASSMAGLAGNTIYF. Written as DNA, the CDR3 is TGTGCCAGTAGTATGGCAGGCTTAGCTGGAAACACCATATATTTT.

The V call is TRBV6-5, the J call TRBJ1-1; D is ambiguous. The length of the CDR3 is 11 residues. With 7 bases removed from V and 8 bases from J, the gap between germline ends came to 11 bases. CDR1 is MNHEY, CDR2 SVGAGI, per germline. The CDR3 loop reads CASIKIVEAFF. In DNA form, the CDR3 reads TGTGCCAGCATTAAAATAGTCGAAGCTTTCTTT.

This clone was observed a few times. The chain carries TRBV5-1 and TRBJ1-4; weak D call: TRBD1 (5 bases). Germline CDR1 SGHRS, CDR2 YFSETQ. Trimming left V 0 bases short and J 8 bases short, with 14 bases between. This CDR3 spans 15 amino acids. The DNA of the CDR3 is TGCGCCAGCAGCTTGGCAGGGCAGAATCGAGAAAAACTGTTTTTT. It is translated as CASSLAGQNREKLFF.

Ten or more counts support this clone. The CDR3 protein is CASSLAGQGNTIYF. The CDR3 bases are TGTGCCAGCAGCTTAGCGGGACAAGGAAACACCATATATTTT. V is TRBV7-9 and J is TRBJ1-3; D perhaps matches TRBD1 (6 bases). Trimming took off 0 bases at V and 4 bases at J, with 7 bases between the two ends. The CDR3 is 14 amino acids. The germline V gene encodes CDR1 SEHNR and CDR2 FQNEAQ (reference sequence). The whole variable domain, remainder taken from reference TRBV7-9 and TRBJ1-3, is DTGVSQNPRHKITKRGQNVTFRCDPISEHNRLYWYRQTLGQGPEFLTYFQNEAQLEKSRLLSDRFSAERPKGSFSTLEIQRTEQGDSAMYLCASSLAGQGNTIYFGEGSWLTVV.

V is TRBV13 and J is TRBJ1-1, with D unresolved. This CDR3 is 15 amino acids long. Germline V CDR1 and CDR2: PRHDT, FYEKMQ (reference sequence). Trimming pared 5 bases from V and 0 bases from J, leaving 13 bases between. This CDR3 is CASSPRTNMNTEAFF. CDR3 DNA sequence: TGTGCCAGCAGCCCACGAACAAACATGAACACTGAAGCTTTCTTT.

This clone was detected a few times. This chain connects TRBV3-1 (or the pseudogene TRBV3-2) to TRBJ2-2; D might be TRBD1 (5 bases). CDR3 length equals 14 residues. Germline V gene lookup returns CDR1 LGHDT and CDR2 YNNKEL (reference sequence). The V gene lost 4 bases and the J gene lost 3 bases, with 9 bases spanning the gap. CDR3 coding DNA: TGTGCCAGCAGCCCGGACACCTACACCGGGGAGCTGTTTTTT. This gives the protein CASSPDTYTGELFF.

The gene calls are TRBV7-9 and TRBJ1-1, with D maybe TRBD1 (6 bases). Looked up from germline, CDR1 is SEHNR and CDR2 is FQNEAQ (reference sequence). V gave up 5 bases and J gave up 2 bases, with 12 bases separating them. The CDR3 sequence is 14 residues long. CDR3 bases: TGTGCCAGCAGCCCAGACAGGCTTAACACTGAAGCTTTCTTT. Translated, it gives CASSPDRLNTEAFF.

The chain couples TRBV3-1 (or the pseudogene TRBV3-2) to TRBJ1-2; weak D call: TRBD1 (5 bases). With 1 base removed from V and 1 base from J, the gap between germline ends came to 10 bases. Germline lookup yields CDR1 LGHDT and CDR2 YNNKEL (reference sequence). This CDR3 contains 15 residues. This CDR3 is CASSQGSGINYGYTF. The CDR3 DNA reads TGTGCCAGCAGCCAAGGGTCAGGGATTAACTATGGCTACACCTTC.

The chain links TRBV10-1 to TRBJ1-1; D unresolved. The CDR3 contains 12 residues. Germline assignment: CDR1 WNHNN and CDR2 SYGVQD (reference sequence). Trimming removed 3 bases at V and 7 bases at J, with 9 bases between. The CDR3 protein is CASSDGLHEAFF. CDR3 nucleotides: TGCGCCAGCAGTGACGGACTCCATGAAGCTTTCTTT.

The gene calls are TRBV7-9 and TRBJ2-2, with D perhaps matching TRBD2 (5 bases). CDR1 SEHNR and CDR2 FQNEAQ come from the germline V gene (reference sequence). The CDR3 totals 15 residues. The V and J ends lost 4 bases and 6 bases respectively, with 15 bases between them. The CDR3 nucleotides read TGTGCCAGCAGCTCCAGGACTTACGAACCCGGGGAGCTGTTTTTT. Translated, it gives CASSSRTYEPGELFF.

The gene calls are TRBV5-4 and TRBJ2-7; 10 bases map to TRBD1. CDR1 SGHNT and CDR2 YYREEE come from the germline V gene (reference sequence). The CDR3 runs to 15 residues. The V segment lost 4 bases and the J segment 0 bases; nucleotides outside the gene matches: 4. In DNA, the CDR3 is TGTGCCAGCAGCCCCGGGACAGGGGCCTCCTACGAGCAGTACTTC. Encoded protein: CASSPGTGASYEQYF.

The rearrangement links TRBV6-1 to TRBJ1-2; the D is unclear. This CDR3 comprises 15 residues. V gave up 1 base and J gave up 3 bases, with 12 bases separating them. CDR1 and CDR2 from the germline V gene are MNHNS and SASEGT. This CDR3 reads CASSEGLSRDYGYTF. The CDR3 nucleotides read TGTGCCAGCAGTGAAGGTCTCTCACGGGACTATGGCTACACCTTC.

This clone was recorded once. This sequence joins TRBV24-1 and TRBJ1-2; 8 nucleotides agree with TRBD1. V was clipped by 4 bases and J by 3 bases; unmatched bases: 6. The CDR3 has 15 amino acids. Germline values: CDR1 KGHDR, CDR2 SFDVKD. The CDR3 DNA reads TGTGCCACCAGTGACGGGACAGGAGGACACTATGGCTACACCTTC. Its translation is CATSDGTGGHYGYTF.

V usage is TRBV12-3 or TRBV12-4 and J usage is TRBJ1-2, with 9 bases aligning to TRBD1. The CDR3 runs to 13 residues. With 6 bases clipped from V and 6 bases from J, the junction kept 5 bases outside the gene matches. CDR3 in DNA: TGTGCCAGCAGAAAAAGACAGGGGGATGGCTACACCTTC. Its translation is CASRKRQGDGYTF.

The chain recombines TRBV5-1 with TRBJ1-1; TRBD1 aligns across 9 bases. The CDR3 has 15 residues. With 4 bases clipped from V and 4 bases from J, the junction kept 8 bases outside the gene matches. Germline V gives CDR1 SGHRS, CDR2 YFSETQ. The CDR3 coding sequence is TGCGCCAGCAGCGAACCGACAGGGGGGACCACTGAAGCTTTCTTT. It codes for CASSEPTGGTTEAFF.

The chain recombines TRBV2 with TRBJ2-7, with TRBD2 matching 8 bases. V dropped 6 bases and J dropped 9; count of bases not matched to a gene: 13. The CDR3 is 14 residues long. Germline CDR1 reads SNHLY; CDR2 reads FYNNEI. This CDR3 reads CASSSTAGGYSQYF. Written as DNA, the CDR3 is TGTGCCAGCAGCTCAACTGCGGGGGGTTACTCGCAGTACTTC.

The rearrangement joins TRBV5-5 to TRBJ2-1, with 8 bases matching TRBD1. CDR3 length: 18 residues. The germline V gene has CDR1 SGHKS and CDR2 YYEKEE (reference sequence). V lost 1 base to trimming and J lost 6 bases; unmatched junction nucleotides: 15. The CDR3 protein is CASSLILFFGQGGNEQFF. The CDR3 DNA reads as TGTGCCAGCAGCTTGATTTTATTTTTTGGACAGGGTGGCAATGAGCAGTTCTTC.

The chain couples TRBV5-1 to TRBJ1-4; 10 positions agree with TRBD1. Trimming at V came to 3 bases and at J to 6 bases, leaving 2 bases not matched to a gene. Looked up from germline, CDR1 is SGHRS and CDR2 is YFSETQ. The CDR3 is 14 amino acids. DNA for the CDR3: TGCGCCAGCAGCTCGGGACAGGGGTATGAAAAACTGTTTTTT. Its protein product is CASSSGQGYEKLFF. The whole variable domain, remainder taken from reference TRBV5-1 and TRBJ1-4, is KAGVTQTPRYLIKTRGQQVTLSCSPISGHRSVSWYQQTPGQGLQFLFEYFSETQRNKGNFPGRFSGRQFSNSRSEMNVSTLELGDSALYLCASSSGQGYEKLFFGSGTQLSVL.